The 21 T cell receptor beta chains given below trace back to one sample, sequenced in a study of CD8 T cells in ankylosing spondylitis (dated by TCRdb to about 2017). Libraries came from 5' RACE. For sequencing, an Illumina HiSeq 2500 was employed. TCRdb reworked the public reads: Q25 trimming with fastp, MiXCR clone assembly, productive beta chains retained. Duplicate CDR3 protein sequences are folded into a single record with the most common DNA and genes. The sample has 31,000 or so distinct CDR3 sequences on record, less than 40% of them singletons. The ten largest make up less than 55% of the sample. Sequenced input: synovial fluid, either unsorted or a sorted T cell fraction (not recorded which). The origin of the receptors is a male donor with ankylosing spondylitis.

The gene calls are TRBV27 and TRBJ2-1; a weak D match, TRBD2 (5 bases). This CDR3 is 13 amino acids long. V was pared by 6 bases and J by 4 bases, with 10 bases between. Germline values: CDR1 MNHEY, CDR2 SMNVEV (reference sequence). The CDR3 loop reads CASSWTVYNEQFF. For the CDR3, the DNA is TGTGCCAGCAGCTGGACTGTATACAATGAGCAGTTCTTC.

This clonotype was detected many times. V is TRBV27 and J is TRBJ2-5, with D perhaps TRBD1 (6 bases). The CDR3 loop spans 13 amino acids. The germline CDR1 and CDR2 sequences are MNHEY and SMNVEV (reference sequence). V lost 4 bases, J lost 5 bases, and 11 bases lay in between. CDR3 nucleotides: TGTGCCAGCAGTTCGGACAGTCCGGAGACCCAGTACTTC. Protein sequence: CASSSDSPETQYF.

This clonotype was seen repeatedly, ten times or more. The rearrangement uses TRBV5-6 and TRBJ1-5, with a possible D match to TRBD1 (5 bases). The CDR3 spans 17 residues. Germline-derived CDR1 and CDR2 are SGHDT and YYEEEE. Trimming removed 4 bases at V and 1 base at J, with 18 bases between. The CDR3 DNA is TGTGCCAGCAGCCCAACACGGGGGGTAGGGAGCAATCAGCCCCAGCATTTT. Its translation: CASSPTRGVGSNQPQHF.

This clonotype was counted a few times. V and J are TRBV24-1 and TRBJ2-1, with 8 bases matching TRBD1. The CDR3 totals 17 residues. CDR1 is KGHDR, CDR2 SFDVKD, per germline. The V and J ends lost 5 bases and 6 bases, in that order; junction bases with no gene match: 14. The chain's CDR3 is CATSGWTGPIILNEQFF. CDR3 bases: TGTGCCACCAGTGGTTGGACAGGGCCGATTATCCTCAATGAGCAGTTCTTC.

The chain employs TRBV7-9 and TRBJ2-3; 7 nucleotides match TRBD1. The CDR3 is made up of 15 amino acids. V shed 5 bases and J 0 bases; nucleotides not matched to a gene: 5. CDR1 is SEHNR and CDR2 is FQNEAQ in the germline V gene (reference sequence). The CDR3 sequence: CASSTGTVSTDTQYF. The CDR3 DNA follows: TGTGCCAGCAGCACCGGGACAGTTAGCACAGATACGCAGTATTTT.

In its sample, this clonotype was seen a few times. The chain uses TRBV4-1 and TRBJ1-6; a possible D gene is TRBD1 (5 bases). The germline V gene has CDR1 MGHRA and CDR2 YSYEKL. Trimming shortened V by 8 bases and J by 10 bases, and 21 bases separated the two germline ends. The CDR3 runs 15 residues. In DNA form, the CDR3 reads TGCGCCAGCGAAAACTCCGGGACTGAAAACTCACCCCTCCACTTT. As protein: CASENSGTENSPLHF.

This clonotype was picked up a small number of times. This chain connects TRBV7-9 to TRBJ1-1; no clear D gene. Trimming removed 5 bases from V and 5 bases from J, with 9 bases in between. Germline V gene sequence: CDR1 SEHNR, CDR2 FQNEAQ (reference sequence). This CDR3 region has 12 residues. The DNA for the CDR3 is TGTGCCAGCAGCCTCGGGTTTACTGAAGCTTTCTTT. It is translated as CASSLGFTEAFF.

This clonotype has a count of ten or more. The chain joins TRBV27 to TRBJ1-2; no clear D. Trimming removed 6 bases from V and 4 bases from J, with 24 bases in between. The CDR3 has 17 amino acids. CDR1 MNHEY and CDR2 SMNVEV come from the germline V gene (reference sequence). DNA for the CDR3: TGTGCCAGCAGCCCGTTTACCCCCGGACCGAAGGGCTATGGCTACACCTTC. This codes for CASSPFTPGPKGYGYTF.

On this clonotype itself: One base away lies a much larger clone, so this may be a sequencing read error. This chain joins TRBV7-9 and TRBJ2-7; D ambiguous. Germline-derived CDR1 and CDR2 are SEHNR and FQNEAQ (reference sequence). The CDR3 has 13 amino acids. CDR3 in amino acids: CASSSRSSYERYF. The CDR3, as DNA: TGTGCCAGCAGCTCCAGAAGCTCCTACGAGCGGTACTTC.

This clonotype was picked up many times. The chain employs TRBV7-9 and TRBJ2-1; 10 bases map to TRBD2. The trim removed 5 bases at V and 5 bases at J, leaving 9 bases unmatched. The germline gives CDR1 SEHNR, CDR2 FQNEAQ (reference sequence). The CDR3 is 16 residues long. The CDR3 loop is CASSRGGLAEDNEQFF. Here the CDR3 DNA reads TGTGCCAGCAGCCGAGGCGGACTAGCGGAGGACAATGAGCAGTTCTTC. Complete variable domain (other parts from reference TRBV7-9 and TRBJ2-1): DTGVSQNPRHKITKRGQNVTFRCDPISEHNRLYWYRQTLGQGPEFLTYFQNEAQLEKSRLLSDRFSAERPKGSFSTLEIQRTEQGDSAMYLCASSRGGLAEDNEQFFGPGTRLTVL.

This clonotype was counted at least ten times. The J gene is TRBJ2-5, the V gene TRBV5-1, with a tentative D call TRBD1 (6 bases). The CDR3 contains 14 residues. Trimming pared 2 bases from V and 0 bases from J, leaving 8 bases between. Germline CDR1 reads SGHRS; CDR2 reads YFSETQ. The CDR3 DNA reads as TGCGCCAGCAGCTTACGGACAGACCAAGAGACCCAGTACTTC. It encodes CASSLRTDQETQYF.

This clonotype was recorded at least ten times. This chain connects TRBV27 to TRBJ2-7; TRBD2 agrees at 12 bases. Looked up from germline, CDR1 is MNHEY and CDR2 is SMNVEV (reference sequence). With 6 bases clipped from V and 5 bases from J, the junction kept 5 bases outside the gene matches. This CDR3 has 14 amino acids. The CDR3 loop is CASSSTSGSNEQYF. DNA for the CDR3: TGTGCCAGCAGCTCGACTAGCGGGAGTAACGAGCAGTACTTC.

This clonotype was seen a handful of times. As DNA, the CDR3 is TGTGCCAGCAGCTTAAATAAACCGGTGGGGCAGTTCTTC. It specifies CASSLNKPVGQFF. The chain employs TRBV11-2 and TRBJ2-1; D is ambiguous. CDR1 is SGHAT, CDR2 FQNNGV, per germline. The CDR3 runs to 13 residues. Trimming took off 2 bases at V and 12 bases at J, with 14 bases between the two ends. The whole variable domain, filled in from reference TRBV11-2 and TRBJ2-1, reads EAGVAQSPRYKIIEKRQSVAFWCNPISGHATLYWYQQILGQGPKLLIQFQNNGVVDDSQLPKDRFSAERLKGVDSTLKIQPAKLEDSAVYLCASSLNKPVGQFFGPGTRLTVL.

J is TRBJ1-6 and V is TRBV12-3 or TRBV12-4, with D possibly matching TRBD1 (5 bases). Trimming took 7 bases from V and 8 from J, leaving 15 bases between them. The CDR3 sequence is 14 residues long. The CDR3 bases are TGTGCCAGCACCCTGACCGGGGACGATTCACCCCTCCACTTT. This encodes CASTLTGDDSPLHF.

This clonotype was counted between two and nine times. The chain employs TRBV2 and TRBJ2-7, with TRBD1 matching over 9 bases. J lost 3 bases, V lost 10 bases, and 7 bases had no gene match. The CDR3 covers 13 residues. Germline CDR1 and CDR2: SNHLY and FYNNEI. The CDR3 nucleotides are TGTGCCACAAGGACAGGGGTTCTCTACGAGCAGTACTTC. It translates to CATRTGVLYEQYF.

The rearrangement links TRBV6-5 to TRBJ2-1; TRBD1 is a possible D gene (5 bases). Trimming cost V 3 bases and J 0 bases, with 9 bases left between them. This CDR3 has 15 amino acids. Germline V gene sequence: CDR1 MNHEY, CDR2 SVGAGI. The CDR3 here is CASSYGQGSYNEQFF. CDR3 DNA sequence: TGTGCCAGCAGTTATGGTCAGGGCTCCTACAATGAGCAGTTCTTC.

The rearrangement uses TRBV6-4 and TRBJ2-1; D is perhaps TRBD2 (6 bases). The CDR3 consists of 15 residues. With 4 bases removed from V and 5 bases from J, the gap between germline ends came to 15 bases. From germline, CDR1 is MRHNA and CDR2 SNTAGT. DNA for the CDR3: TGTGCCAGCAGTGGGTCGGGCGGGACCCACAATGAGCAGTTCTTC. It specifies CASSGSGGTHNEQFF.

The sample holds a few counts of this clonotype. The chain has TRBV12-3 or TRBV12-4 and TRBJ2-4, with D possibly being TRBD1 or TRBD2 (5 bases each). CDR3 length: 15 residues. The V and J ends lost 6 bases and 11 bases respectively, with 23 bases between them. The DNA for the CDR3 is TGTGCCAGCAGCCAATACACCGCCGGACGGGACCTTCAGTACTTC. It translates to CASSQYTAGRDLQYF.

The rearrangement uses TRBV12-3 or TRBV12-4 and TRBJ2-1; 8 nucleotides line up with TRBD1. The length of the CDR3 is 13 residues. The trim removed 10 bases at V and 8 bases at J, leaving 10 bases unmatched. The CDR3 loop reads CATVRGRIDEQFF. The CDR3 nucleotides read TGTGCCACAGTCAGGGGGCGTATCGATGAGCAGTTCTTC.

This chain uses TRBV9 with TRBJ2-3; D is unclear. There are 14 residues in the CDR3. Looked up from germline, CDR1 is SGDLS and CDR2 is YYNGEE. Trimming took off 4 bases at V and 5 bases at J, with 14 bases between the two ends. CDR3 sequence: CASSPGSSQDTQYF. CDR3 DNA sequence: TGTGCCAGCAGCCCCGGGTCGAGTCAAGATACGCAGTATTTT.

The table lists this clonotype with many counts. This chain joins TRBV27 and TRBJ2-2; tentatively, D is TRBD1 (6 bases). The germline V gene encodes CDR1 MNHEY and CDR2 SMNVEV (reference sequence). Trimming took 2 bases from V and 4 from J, leaving 11 bases between them. The length of the CDR3 is 15 residues. The CDR3 spells CASSLIRGSTGELFF. The DNA of the CDR3 is TGTGCCAGCAGTTTAATCAGGGGATCCACCGGGGAGCTGTTTTTT.